This TCR beta chain was sequenced in a study of T cell responses to AZD1222 COVID-19 vaccine. Across the whole study: Second-dose groups at about 4 or about 12 weeks were pooled. Points from the study as a whole: All repertoire sampling was performed exclusively after the peak T cell response.

Comments on this clone: Antigen: not known.

The V gene lost 4 bases and the J gene lost 7 bases, with 17 bases spanning the gap. Per germline, CDR1 LNHDA and CDR2 SQIVND (reference sequence). The CDR3 length is 16 residues. The protocol was immunoSEQ multiplex PCR, while the TCRdb copy is restricted to in-frame clones and leaves out a portion. Of approximately 110,000 clones listed, around 86% are singletons. The sample consisted of peripheral blood, taken on day 0 of AZD1222 vaccination. The gene calls are TRBV19 and TRBJ1-6; D possibly corresponds to TRBD1 (6 bases). The sequence was collected from an adult in good health. For the CDR3, the DNA is TGTGCCAGTAGTAGCCCTCCTGGACAGTCAAATTCACCCCTCCACTTT. Protein sequence: CASSSPPGQSNSPLHF.